This TCR beta chain is from a study of blood T cell repertoires in COVID-19. About the research overall: The United States, Italy and Spain were the sources of the acute and convalescent COVID-19 samples. PBMCs, B-cell-depleted T cells, or T cells provided the cDNA or gDNA that made up the material.

The authors' processing: The authors estimated nucleated cell counts from reference gene primer amplification. Only in-frame clones appear in the TCRdb table, and some are missing; sequencing was by immunoSEQ multiplex PCR. That table is the source of V, J and clone size, and D and trimming were worked out from the DNA. This sample yields 470,000 or so clones, of which about 89% are seen a single time; approximately 4.5% belongs to the top ten. This CDR3 comprises 15 residues. The J segment lost 8 bases and the V segment lost 2 bases, leaving 6 bases of the junction unmatched. CDR1 and CDR2 (germline): KGHSH, LQKENI.

The clonotype originates from a woman aged 30 to 39 with acute or convalescent COVID-19. Sequencing was done on a sample of peripheral blood. The chain employs TRBV18 and TRBJ2-1; 10 bases align to TRBD2. The CDR3 DNA reads TGTGCCAGCTCACCAATTAGCGGGGGGCGCTATGAGCAGTTCTTC. Its protein is CASSPISGGRYEQFF.